A selection of T cell receptor beta chains follows, all from one sample in a study of regulatory T cells in long-lasting Graves disease. TCRdb recomputed calls from the multiplex PCR reads with MiXCR, one row per CDR3 protein. The sample yields more than 650,000 distinct CDR3 sequences, approximately 29% seen once. Material: peripheral blood mononuclear cells (PBMCs), obtained when the disease was refractory, from a patient treated with antithyroid drugs. The receptor set was obtained from a female donor with Graves disease. Each CDR3 is given with its conserved first and last residue. Each record gives: clone size, V gene, D gene, J gene, CDR3 protein, CDR3 DNA. D genes are given only for firm matches. Clone size is stated in some rows and not others, as once, few, many or a class when expanded.

clone_size: many; v_call: TRBV28; d_call: TRBD1; j_call: TRBJ1-5; cdr3_aa: CASSSHSPGGYQPQHF; cdr3_nt: TGTGCCAGCAGTTCCCACTCCCCAGGGGGCTATCAGCCCCAGCATTTT
clone_size: -; v_call: TRBV6-1; d_call: TRBD1; j_call: TRBJ1-5; cdr3_aa: CASRDRELRPNQPQHF; cdr3_nt: TGTGCCAGCCGGGACAGGGAATTGAGGCCCAATCAGCCCCAGCATTTT
clone_size: many; v_call: TRBV2; d_call: -; j_call: TRBJ1-4; cdr3_aa: CASSGAGVWEKLFF; cdr3_nt: TGTGCCAGCAGTGGTGCGGGGGTTTGGGAAAAACTGTTTTTT
clone_size: -; v_call: TRBV6-1; d_call: -; j_call: TRBJ2-7; cdr3_aa: CASSRGTIRRYEQYF; cdr3_nt: TGTGCCAGCAGTAGAGGGACAATTAGACGGTACGAGCAGTACTTC
clone_size: few; v_call: TRBV6-2/TRBV6-3; d_call: TRBD1; j_call: TRBJ1-1; cdr3_aa: CASSYSRDRGNTEAFF; cdr3_nt: TGTGCCAGCAGTTACTCGAGGGACAGGGGGAACACTGAAGCTTTCTTT
clone_size: -; v_call: TRBV28; d_call: TRBD1; j_call: TRBJ1-5; cdr3_aa: CASSRGFVQPQHF; cdr3_nt: TGTGCCAGCAGCAGGGGGTTTGTTCAGCCCCAGCATTTT
clone_size: once; v_call: TRBV13; d_call: TRBD1; j_call: TRBJ1-3; cdr3_aa: CASSGRDSVPPSSGNTIYF; cdr3_nt: TGCGCCAGCAGCGGCCGGGACAGCGTCCCTCCGTCCTCTGGAAACACCATATATTTT
clone_size: -; v_call: TRBV7-3; d_call: -; j_call: TRBJ1-1; cdr3_aa: CASSLNRLEKAFF; cdr3_nt: TGTGCCAGCAGCTTAAATAGACTTGAAAAAGCTTTCTTT
clone_size: -; v_call: TRBV20-1; d_call: TRBD1; j_call: TRBJ2-4; cdr3_aa: CSAAKTGEVWAKNIQYF; cdr3_nt: TGCAGTGCTGCTAAGACAGGGGAAGTTTGGGCCAAAAACATTCAGTACTTC
clone_size: few; v_call: TRBV6-1; d_call: -; j_call: TRBJ2-5; cdr3_aa: CASRKVLGQETQYF; cdr3_nt: TGTGCCAGCAGGAAGGTTCTAGGACAAGAGACCCAGTACTTC
clone_size: -; v_call: TRBV5-1; d_call: -; j_call: TRBJ1-2; cdr3_aa: CASSFARNPYGYTF; cdr3_nt: TGCGCCAGCAGCTTTGCCCGTAACCCCTATGGCTACACCTTC
clone_size: -; v_call: TRBV7-9; d_call: -; j_call: TRBJ1-2; cdr3_aa: CASSRPRRGYTF; cdr3_nt: TGTGCCAGCAGCCGACCCCGAAGAGGCTACACCTTC
clone_size: few; v_call: TRBV12-3/TRBV12-4; d_call: -; j_call: TRBJ2-7; cdr3_aa: CASSPAGGAYEQYF; cdr3_nt: TGTGCCAGCAGCCCGGCAGGGGGGGCCTACGAGCAGTACTTC
clone_size: -; v_call: TRBV10-3; d_call: TRBD2; j_call: TRBJ2-7; cdr3_aa: CATRSSGKLYEQYF; cdr3_nt: TGTGCCACCAGGTCTAGCGGGAAGCTCTACGAGCAGTACTTC
clone_size: -; v_call: TRBV19; d_call: -; j_call: TRBJ1-1; cdr3_aa: CASSIAGSFAEAFF; cdr3_nt: TGTGCCAGTAGTATAGCAGGGAGTTTCGCTGAAGCTTTCTTT
clone_size: -; v_call: TRBV19; d_call: -; j_call: TRBJ1-1; cdr3_aa: CASSIPGSFITEAFF; cdr3_nt: TGTGCCAGTAGTATTCCAGGTTCGTTTATCACTGAAGCTTTCTTT
clone_size: -; v_call: TRBV25-1; d_call: -; j_call: TRBJ1-6; cdr3_aa: CASSAGGLDSPLHF; cdr3_nt: TGTGCCAGCAGTGCTGGTGGCCTCGATTCACCCCTCCACTTT
clone_size: -; v_call: TRBV12-5; d_call: -; j_call: TRBJ2-7; cdr3_aa: CASSPISYEQYF; cdr3_nt: TGTGCTAGTTCCCCCATTTCCTACGAGCAGTACTTC
clone_size: few; v_call: TRBV28; d_call: TRBD1; j_call: TRBJ1-4; cdr3_aa: CASSLMDREELFF; cdr3_nt: TGTGCCAGCAGTTTGATGGACAGGGAGGAACTGTTTTTT
clone_size: few; v_call: TRBV2; d_call: TRBD2; j_call: TRBJ2-1; cdr3_aa: CASSWGLAVDNEQFF; cdr3_nt: TGTGCCAGCAGCTGGGGACTAGCGGTCGACAATGAGCAGTTCTTC
clone_size: many; v_call: TRBV28; d_call: TRBD1; j_call: TRBJ1-4; cdr3_aa: CASSLKGAPNEKLFF; cdr3_nt: TGTGCCAGCAGTTTAAAGGGGGCACCTAATGAAAAACTGTTTTTT
clone_size: -; v_call: TRBV11-2; d_call: TRBD2; j_call: TRBJ2-3; cdr3_aa: CASSLRGSGRTDTQYF; cdr3_nt: TGTGCCAGCAGCTTAAGAGGTAGCGGGAGAACAGATACGCAGTATTTT
clone_size: many; v_call: TRBV6-2/TRBV6-3; d_call: -; j_call: TRBJ2-5; cdr3_aa: CASSQSSGAGAMETQYF; cdr3_nt: TGTGCCAGCAGCCAATCAAGCGGGGCAGGGGCAATGGAGACCCAGTACTTC
clone_size: -; v_call: TRBV20-1; d_call: -; j_call: TRBJ2-4; cdr3_aa: CSANGVKNIQYF; cdr3_nt: TGCAGTGCTAATGGGGTCAAAAACATTCAGTACTTC
clone_size: -; v_call: TRBV5-4; d_call: -; j_call: TRBJ1-2; cdr3_aa: CASSSDGVNGYTF; cdr3_nt: TGTGCCAGCAGCTCGGATGGGGTGAATGGCTACACCTTC
clone_size: few; v_call: TRBV2; d_call: -; j_call: TRBJ1-1; cdr3_aa: CASSEVGLGTEAFF; cdr3_nt: TGTGCCAGCAGTGAAGTCGGGCTGGGCACTGAAGCTTTCTTT
clone_size: many; v_call: TRBV12-3/TRBV12-4; d_call: -; j_call: TRBJ1-1; cdr3_aa: CASRGSNTEAFF; cdr3_nt: TGTGCCAGCAGGGGTTCGAACACTGAAGCTTTCTTT
clone_size: few; v_call: TRBV10-3; d_call: -; j_call: TRBJ2-2; cdr3_aa: CAIRQAGNTGELFF; cdr3_nt: TGTGCCATCAGACAGGCCGGGAACACCGGGGAGCTGTTTTTT
clone_size: few; v_call: TRBV20-1; d_call: TRBD1; j_call: TRBJ1-6; cdr3_aa: CSARETGGNSPLHF; cdr3_nt: TGCAGTGCTAGGGAAACAGGGGGAAATTCACCCCTCCACTTT
clone_size: -; v_call: TRBV12-3/TRBV12-4; d_call: -; j_call: TRBJ1-2; cdr3_aa: CASSLGGAGRYGYTF; cdr3_nt: TGTGCCAGCAGTTTAGGAGGGGCAGGGAGGTATGGCTACACCTTC
clone_size: many; v_call: TRBV7-8; d_call: -; j_call: TRBJ1-1; cdr3_aa: CASKLGFFDRKNTEAFF; cdr3_nt: TGTGCCAGCAAGTTAGGGTTTTTTGACAGAAAGAACACTGAAGCTTTCTTT
clone_size: once; v_call: TRBV20-1; d_call: -; j_call: TRBJ2-3; cdr3_aa: CSARIAGISTDTQYF; cdr3_nt: TGCAGTGCTAGAATCGCGGGAATTAGCACAGATACGCAGTATTTT
clone_size: -; v_call: TRBV6-1; d_call: -; j_call: TRBJ1-5; cdr3_aa: CASSDRGGNQPQHF; cdr3_nt: TGTGCCAGCAGTGATAGGGGCGGAAATCAGCCCCAGCATTTT
clone_size: many; v_call: TRBV28; d_call: -; j_call: TRBJ1-5; cdr3_aa: CACREYDNQPQHF; cdr3_nt: TGTGCCTGCCGGGAATACGACAATCAGCCCCAGCATTTT
clone_size: few; v_call: TRBV10-3; d_call: -; j_call: TRBJ2-7; cdr3_aa: CAISDGDYPYEQYF; cdr3_nt: TGTGCCATCAGTGATGGAGACTACCCCTACGAGCAGTACTTC
clone_size: -; v_call: TRBV20-1; d_call: -; j_call: TRBJ1-6; cdr3_aa: CSARGGTRSPLHF; cdr3_nt: TGCAGTGCTAGGGGGGGGACACGGTCACCCCTCCACTTT
clone_size: -; v_call: TRBV2; d_call: TRBD1; j_call: TRBJ1-3; cdr3_aa: CASSASRGPGNTIYF; cdr3_nt: TGTGCCAGCAGTGCTAGCAGGGGGCCTGGAAACACCATATATTTT
clone_size: -; v_call: TRBV12-3/TRBV12-4; d_call: -; j_call: TRBJ2-7; cdr3_aa: CASSWRSYEQYF; cdr3_nt: TGTGCCAGCAGTTGGAGATCATACGAGCAGTACTTC
clone_size: few; v_call: TRBV12-3/TRBV12-4; d_call: -; j_call: TRBJ1-2; cdr3_aa: CASSYATRDYGYTF; cdr3_nt: TGTGCCAGCAGTTACGCGACAAGAGACTATGGCTACACCTTC
clone_size: -; v_call: TRBV6-1; d_call: TRBD1; j_call: TRBJ1-2; cdr3_aa: CASSSLPGTGGNGYTF; cdr3_nt: TGTGCCAGCAGCTCATTACCCGGGACAGGGGGGAATGGCTACACCTTC
clone_size: -; v_call: TRBV27; d_call: -; j_call: TRBJ1-4; cdr3_aa: CASSSIMGAEKLFF; cdr3_nt: TGTGCCAGCAGTTCGATCATGGGTGCTGAAAAACTGTTTTTT
clone_size: -; v_call: TRBV6-1; d_call: -; j_call: TRBJ1-5; cdr3_aa: CASKHRTSNQPQHF; cdr3_nt: TGTGCCAGTAAACACAGAACTAGCAATCAGCCCCAGCATTTT
clone_size: -; v_call: TRBV12-3/TRBV12-4; d_call: -; j_call: TRBJ1-5; cdr3_aa: CASSPGFQPQHF; cdr3_nt: TGTGCCAGCAGTCCAGGGTTCCAGCCCCAGCATTTT
clone_size: -; v_call: TRBV20-1; d_call: TRBD1; j_call: TRBJ1-5; cdr3_aa: CSASLGQKRDQPQHF; cdr3_nt: TGCAGTGCCAGTTTGGGACAGAAACGAGATCAGCCCCAGCATTTT
clone_size: many; v_call: TRBV19; d_call: TRBD1; j_call: TRBJ1-1; cdr3_aa: CASSPGQMNTEAFF; cdr3_nt: TGTGCCAGCAGTCCGGGACAGATGAACACTGAAGCTTTCTTT
clone_size: once; v_call: TRBV7-2; d_call: TRBD2; j_call: TRBJ2-3; cdr3_aa: CASRPKGLAGGDTQYF; cdr3_nt: TGTGCCAGCAGACCAAAAGGACTAGCGGGAGGAGATACGCAGTATTTT
clone_size: many; v_call: TRBV10-3; d_call: -; j_call: TRBJ2-5; cdr3_aa: CAISDAPGEDLETQYF; cdr3_nt: TGTGCCATCAGTGACGCCCCAGGGGAGGATTTGGAGACCCAGTACTTC
clone_size: -; v_call: TRBV5-8; d_call: -; j_call: TRBJ1-6; cdr3_aa: CASSLRDISPLHF; cdr3_nt: TGTGCCAGCAGCTTGCGGGACATTTCACCCCTCCACTTT
clone_size: -; v_call: TRBV10-3; d_call: -; j_call: TRBJ2-7; cdr3_aa: CAIVGSGFNEQYF; cdr3_nt: TGTGCCATCGTAGGGTCGGGGTTCAACGAGCAGTACTTC
clone_size: many; v_call: TRBV28; d_call: -; j_call: TRBJ1-1; cdr3_aa: CASSLYVGSEGAFF; cdr3_nt: TGTGCCAGCAGTTTATACGTAGGCTCAGAAGGAGCTTTCTTT